These 10 T cell receptor beta chains were all obtained from the same sample, sequenced in a study of cytomegalovirus exposure and HLA in healthy donors. This PCR relied on a set of 60 Vbeta primers and 13 Jbeta primers. Some clones are missing from TCRdb's copy, which holds only in-frame ones; the method was immunoSEQ multiplex PCR. The sample records 210,000 or so clones, over 80% being singletons. Input material: PBMCs. The receptor source for this set is a boy between 2 and 10 years old in good health and CMV-seronegative.

The chain recombines TRBV7-2 with TRBJ2-1, with D maybe TRBD2 (6 bases). V lost 3 bases to trimming and J lost 8 bases, with 17 bases between them. Per the germline V gene, CDR1 is SGHTA and CDR2 is FQGNSA. The CDR3 is made up of 15 amino acids. The CDR3 nucleotides read TGTGCCAGCAGCTTCCCGACGGGAGTCGACGATGAGCAGTTCTTC. Its translation is CASSFPTGVDDEQFF.

The chain employs TRBV5-8 and TRBJ2-1, with D possibly TRBD1 on 8 matching bases. Germline V lookup: CDR1 SGHTS, CDR2 YDEGEE. The CDR3 runs to 15 residues. Deletions cut 5 bases from V and 5 bases from J, with 17 bases between. CDR3 sequence (DNA): TGTGCCAGCAGTCGTTACAGGGGGGGACACAATGAGCAGTTCTTC. This encodes CASSRYRGGHNEQFF.

The chain has TRBV21-1 and TRBJ2-1; TRBD2 is taken as the D call from the table, unchecked against the DNA. TRBV21-1 represents a pseudogene. This CDR3 contains 20 residues. The CDR3 loop reads CASSKLIAGGPKARCNEQFF. The CDR3 DNA reads TGTGCCAGCAGCAAACTTATAGCGGGAGGACCGAAGGCTAGGTGCAATGAGCAGTTCTTC.

This chain connects TRBV6-5 to TRBJ2-1, with 9 nucleotides matching TRBD1. Germline CDR1 is MNHEY and CDR2 is SVGAGI. The CDR3 totals 16 residues. The J segment lost 3 bases and the V segment lost 6 bases, leaving 9 bases of the junction unmatched. The CDR3, as DNA: TGTGCCAGCAGGTACCGGACAGGGGAATTCTACAATGAGCAGTTCTTC. This sequence encodes CASRYRTGEFYNEQFF.

This chain uses TRBV6-1 with TRBJ2-1; 11 bases map to TRBD2. CDR3 length equals 14 residues. Germline V CDR1 and CDR2: MNHNS, SASEGT. V lost 5 bases and J lost 9; bases outside the gene matches: 6. CDR3 coding DNA: TGTGCCAGCAGTCCCCTAGCGGGAGGTGGTGAGCAGTTCTTC. The encoded protein is CASSPLAGGGEQFF.

The chain combines TRBV9 with TRBJ1-2; 8 bases agree with TRBD1. Germline trimming cut 3 bases from V and 10 bases from J; bases unmatched to any gene: 5. This CDR3 is built from 12 residues. Germline values: CDR1 SGDLS, CDR2 YYNGEE. CDR3 sequence (DNA): TGTGCCAGCAGCGGGACAGGGCGTGACTACACCTTC. Its protein product is CASSGTGRDYTF.

The rearrangement links TRBV30 to TRBJ1-5; D is ambiguous. The V and J ends lost 5 bases and 7 bases respectively, with 15 bases between them. The CDR3 runs to 13 residues. Germline V gives CDR1 GTSNPN, CDR2 SVGIG (reference sequence). CDR3 sequence: CAWAVAENQPQHF. The DNA for the CDR3 is TGTGCCTGGGCGGTGGCGGAAAACCAGCCCCAGCATTTT.

This chain links TRBV4-2 with TRBJ2-3; 9 bases are shared with TRBD2. With 7 bases clipped from V and 0 bases from J, the junction kept 5 bases outside the gene matches. This CDR3 region has 15 residues. In germline, CDR1 is LGHNA, CDR2 YNFKEQ. CDR3 in DNA: TGTGCCAGCATGATAGCGGGGGCTAGCACAGATACGCAGTATTTT. It specifies CASMIAGASTDTQYF.

The table lists this clone with a count of one. The chain couples TRBV2 to TRBJ2-5; 8 bases agree with TRBD1. The J call is doubtful: the DNA matches TRBJ2-7 better. CDR3 size: 15 residues. Germline V gene sequence: CDR1 SNHLY, CDR2 FYNNEI. The CDR3 nucleotides read TGTGCCAGCAGTGAAAGTGCGGGACAGGTTGGCGAGCAGTACTTC. Protein sequence: CASSESAGQVGEQYF.

In regard to this clone: Other DNA sequences in the same sample also yield this CDR3. The rearrangement uses TRBV6-1 and TRBJ1-1, with D possibly TRBD1 on 6 matching bases. The V and J ends lost 3 bases and 4 bases respectively, with 12 bases between them. The length of the CDR3 is 14 residues. The germline V gene has CDR1 MNHNS and CDR2 SASEGT. DNA for the CDR3: TGTGCCAGCAGTGATCGTACAGGGCCCACTGAAGCTTTCTTT. As protein: CASSDRTGPTEAFF.